By its share, the clone carrying this T cell receptor (beta chain) is medium-sized (0.01 to 0.1%). The culture paired roughly 200,000 irradiated violet-dye-labeled stimulators with roughly 200,000 CFSE-labeled responders. Trimming took off 0 bases at V and 0 bases at J, with 7 bases between the two ends. CDR3 size: 15 residues. Germline V lookup: CDR1 SGHRS, CDR2 YFSETQ. The repertoire was sequenced with immunoSEQ multiplex PCR; TCRdb's copy has only in-frame clones and lacks some. The sample shows about 21,000 clones, 25% to 35% of them seen only once. These data originate in a study of graft-versus-host responses after intestinal transplantation. Study results and caveats: GvH clonotypes were identified within recipient marrow, with a subset emerging first in ileum or blood.

The chain joins TRBV5-1 to TRBJ2-1; no clear D. The sample here was alloreactive CD8+ T cells from a mixed lymphocyte reaction culture, taken before intestinal transplant. Documented subset: CFSE-low proliferating T cells sorted from roughly six-day pre-transplant mixed lymphocyte reaction (GvH or HvG direction). The clonotype was recovered from a human patient who received an intestinal transplant. CDR3 region: CASSLGSLSYNEQFF. The DNA for the CDR3 is TGCGCCAGCAGCTTGGGATCTCTCTCCTACAATGAGCAGTTCTTC.